The clone carrying this TCR beta chain was observed a handful of times. No antigen is known for it. TCRdb recomputed calls from the 5' RACE reads with MiXCR, one row per CDR3 protein. The data contain fewer than 350,000 distinct CDR3 sequences, around 10% of them singletons. V was clipped by 0 bases and J by 0 bases; unmatched bases: 8. This CDR3 is built from 17 residues. Germline CDR1 and CDR2: SGHRS and YFSETQ. The sample belongs to a study of CD8 T cells in ankylosing spondylitis. Broader study findings: Some of the motif variants had earlier been found in reactive arthritis patients' fluid and blood.

Source material: blood, either unsorted or a sorted T cell fraction (not recorded which). This chain links TRBV5-1 with TRBJ2-7; 8 nucleotides agree with TRBD1. This receptor was identified in a female donor with ankylosing spondylitis or in good health (not recorded which). This chain's CDR3 is CASSLDYRDRSSYEQYF. The CDR3 region has the DNA TGCGCCAGCAGCTTGGATTACCGGGACAGGAGCTCCTACGAGCAGTACTTC.